The clone carrying this T cell receptor beta chain was counted many times. Antigen unknown. The record originates from a study of regulatory T cells in long-lasting Graves disease. Time point indicated: newly diagnosed GD, antithyroid drugs for less than 3 months. With RNA extracted from PBMCs as input, the TCR library was made. Whole-study findings and limits: Persistent cases favored TRBV28, TRBJ1-2 and TRBJ2-5. Patients with persistent Graves' had lower TCR diversity than newly diagnosed patients. Investigators studied peripheral blood only, not thyroid tissue.

The CDR3 covers 15 residues. Germline CDR1 reads DFQATT; CDR2 reads SNEGSKA (reference sequence). V was trimmed by 0 bases and J by 0 bases, leaving 8 bases between them. For TCR beta, libraries came from iRepertoire HTBI primers and Arm-PCR of CDR3 regions. TCRdb recomputed calls from the multiplex PCR reads with MiXCR, one row per CDR3 protein. The sample has some 250,000 distinct CDR3 sequences; around 20% are singletons. The receptor was isolated from a female donor with Graves disease. The chain employs TRBV20-1 and TRBJ2-2; D gene unclear. Sequenced here: peripheral blood mononuclear cells (PBMCs), sampled at new diagnosis, from a patient treated with antithyroid drugs. In nucleotides, the CDR3 is TGCAGTGCTAGAGAGCCCTTCGCGAACACCGGGGAGCTGTTTTTT. Its translation is CSAREPFANTGELFF.